This TCR beta chain was found in a study of CD4 T cell repertoires in COVID-19. Study observations and caveats: Suggested intraclonal diversification: top SARS-CoV-2-reactive clonotypes appeared in two or three memory subsets. SARS-CoV and/or HKU1 spike cultures shared between roughly 7 and 26% of SARS-CoV-2 clonotypes.

Samples came from patients recovered from mild-to-severe COVID-19. No culture step preceded sequencing of the ex vivo isolated memory T cells. CDR1 and CDR2 from the germline V gene are LNHDA and SQIVND (reference sequence). The V and J ends lost 6 bases and 0 bases respectively, with 12 bases between them. The length of the CDR3 is 14 residues. Only one count was recorded for this clone. Its cognate antigen is unknown. Profiled with immunoSEQ multiplex PCR; TCRdb holds only in-frame clones, not every one. The data show about 75,000 clones, around 82% seen once. The rearrangement joins TRBV19 to TRBJ2-7; D tentatively reads TRBD1 or TRBD2 (5 bases each). The clonotype comes from a human donor who had COVID-19. The sample consisted of CD4+ T cells from peripheral blood, taken after recovery from COVID-19. DNA for the CDR3: TGTGCCAGTAGAAAGAGGGGCACCTCCTACGAGCAGTACTTC. It is translated as CASRKRGTSYEQYF.